The 10 T cell receptor beta chains below were found in one sample sequenced in a study of identical twins. MiXCR was run by TCRdb on the 5' RACE reads, yielding one entry per CDR3 protein. The table records just under 550,000 distinct CDR3 sequences, approximately 16% of them present only once. The same data also contributed to another study, on yellow fever vaccine responses in identical twins.

What was sequenced was CD4+ T cells sorted from blood. Receptors were obtained from a woman under 30 in good health.

This clonotype was seen at least ten times. J is TRBJ2-2 and V is TRBV6-5; the D call may be TRBD1 or TRBD2 (6 bases each). CDR3 length: 14 amino acids. Trimming stripped 4 bases from V and 3 bases from J, with 9 bases between. The germline CDR1 and CDR2 sequences are MNHEY and SVGAGI. CDR3 amino acids: CASSFRGDTGELFF. In nucleotides, the CDR3 is TGTGCCAGCAGTTTTAGGGGGGACACCGGGGAGCTGTTTTTT.

Only a few counts were recorded for this clonotype. The V gene is TRBV12-3 or TRBV12-4, the J gene TRBJ1-1; 7 bases are a match to TRBD1. CDR3 length: 15 residues. Unmatched junction bases numbered 12, after V lost 1 base and J lost 10 bases. For the CDR3, the DNA is TGTGCCAGCAGTTTAGACCCACGATCCGCAGGGGGAGCTTTCTTT. This gives the protein CASSLDPRSAGGAFF.

This chain joins TRBV29-1 and TRBJ2-5, with D possibly being TRBD1 or TRBD2 (5 bases each). With 6 bases removed from V and 2 bases from J, the gap between germline ends came to 13 bases. The CDR3 is made up of 13 amino acids. Germline CDR1 reads SQVTM; CDR2 reads ANQGSEA. CDR3 nucleotides: TGCAGCGTCCCCTCCGGGGCTCAAGAGACCCAGTACTTC. It translates to CSVPSGAQETQYF.

In this sample, this clonotype turned up a few times. The chain links TRBV28 to TRBJ2-1, with D perhaps being TRBD1 or TRBD2 (5 bases each). V was trimmed by 5 bases and J by 10 bases, leaving 18 bases between them. This CDR3 is built from 14 residues. Per the germline V gene, CDR1 is MDHEN and CDR2 is SYDVKM. CDR3 in amino acids: CASSHGREGQEQFF. The CDR3 DNA follows: TGTGCCAGCAGTCACGGCCGGGAAGGACAAGAGCAGTTCTTC.

This clonotype showed up just a few times. The rearrangement links TRBV20-1 to TRBJ2-4, with D perhaps matching TRBD1 or TRBD2 (5 bases each). Germline V gives CDR1 DFQATT, CDR2 SNEGSKA (reference sequence). The CDR3 covers 11 residues. V lost 6 bases and J lost 7, with 10 bases in between. CDR3 loop: CSAPGTNIQYF. In DNA form, the CDR3 reads TGCAGTGCCCCCGGGACCAACATTCAGTACTTC.

This chain links TRBV29-1 with TRBJ2-1, with 7 bases that match TRBD2. Germline-derived CDR1 and CDR2 are SQVTM and ANQGSEA. CDR3 length: 15 amino acids. Trimming removed 6 bases from V and 4 bases from J; junction bases left unmatched: 12. The CDR3 nucleotides are TGCAGCGTGTCTCGGCGGGAGTTAGGTTACAATGAGCAGTTCTTC. Translated, it gives CSVSRRELGYNEQFF.

For the CDR3, the DNA is TGTGCCACCAAAAGCGGGATGAGGAGGACCGATACGCAGTATTTT. Translated, it gives CATKSGMRRTDTQYF. V usage is TRBV7-2 and J usage is TRBJ2-3, with TRBD2 matching 7 bases. The ends lost 10 bases at V and 6 bases at J; junction bases unmatched: 16. The germline V gene has CDR1 SGHTA and CDR2 FQGNSA. The CDR3 totals 15 residues.

The gene calls are TRBV12-3 or TRBV12-4 and TRBJ2-2, with D perhaps matching TRBD1 (5 bases). Trimming stripped 10 bases from V and 6 bases from J, with 15 bases between. The CDR3 is 13 residues long. CDR3 sequence reads: CAIRKQVSGELFF. DNA of the CDR3: TGTGCCATCAGAAAACAGGTCTCCGGGGAGCTGTTTTTT.

This clonotype has a handful of counts. The gene calls are TRBV7-2 and TRBJ2-3; D uncertain. The V end lost 1 base, the J end lost 6 bases, and 8 bases lay between the germline ends. The V gene's germline CDR1 is SGHTA and CDR2 FQGNSA. This CDR3 spans 13 amino acids. The CDR3 sequence: CASSLEALDTQYF. CDR3 coding DNA: TGTGCCAGCAGCTTAGAGGCCTTGGATACGCAGTATTTT. The full variable domain, completed using reference TRBV7-2 and TRBJ2-3, is GAGVSQSPSNKVTEKGKDVELRCDPISGHTALYWYRQSLGQGLEFLIYFQGNSAPDKSGLPSDRFSAERTGGSVSTLTIQRTQQEDSAVYLCASSLEALDTQYFGPGTRLTVL.

The sample holds a few counts of this clonotype. The chain joins TRBV12-3 or TRBV12-4 to TRBJ2-7; D is undetermined. The CDR3 totals 13 residues. V was trimmed by 3 bases and J by 3 bases, leaving 9 bases between them. The DNA for the CDR3 is TGTGCCAGCAGTTTCGCAGGAAACTACGAGCAGTACGTC. Its protein is CASSFAGNYEQYV.